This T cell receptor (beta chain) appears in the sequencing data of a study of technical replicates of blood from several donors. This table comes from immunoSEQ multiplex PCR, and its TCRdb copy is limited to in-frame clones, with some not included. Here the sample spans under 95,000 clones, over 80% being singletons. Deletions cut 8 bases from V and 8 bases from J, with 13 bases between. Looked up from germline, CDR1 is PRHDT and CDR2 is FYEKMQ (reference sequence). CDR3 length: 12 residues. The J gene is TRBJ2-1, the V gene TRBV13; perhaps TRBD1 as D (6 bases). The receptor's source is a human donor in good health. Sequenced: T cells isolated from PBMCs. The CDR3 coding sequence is TGTGCCAGCGGGAGTGAGGGGGATGAGCAGTTCTTC. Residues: CASGSEGDEQFF.